Below, 13 T cell receptor beta chains from the same sample are listed, as sequenced in a study of control samples from healthy donors and cancer patients. Libraries were prepared by immunoSEQ multiplex PCR; TCRdb keeps only in-frame clonotypes and omits some of them. The profile shows fewer than 500,000 clones, more than 80% of them singletons. The sample was PBMCs. These receptors originate from a middle-aged man with head and neck cancer.

This clone was detected only a few times. The V and J genes are TRBV5-1 and TRBJ2-5; TRBD2 aligns across 13 bases. Germline V gene sequence: CDR1 SGHRS, CDR2 YFSETQ. V lost 4 bases, J lost 5 bases, and 5 bases stayed unmatched. This CDR3 contains 15 residues. DNA for the CDR3: TGCGCCAGCAGCCAAACGACTAGCGGGAGGGAGACCCAGTACTTC. The encoded protein is CASSQTTSGRETQYF.

The CDR3 spells CASSPYEQYF. The CDR3 DNA follows: TGTGCCAGCAGTCCCTACGAGCAGTACTTC. This chain joins TRBV2 and TRBJ2-7; D gene unclear. Germline assignment: CDR1 SNHLY and CDR2 FYNNEI. The CDR3 contains 10 residues. The ends were cut back, 5 bases at V and 2 bases at J, with 1 base in the middle.

The chain combines TRBV29-1 with TRBJ2-7; 8 nucleotides align to TRBD1. The CDR3 contains 11 residues. Per the germline V gene, CDR1 is SQVTM and CDR2 is ANQGSEA. Trimming at V came to 6 bases and at J to 3 bases, leaving 1 base not matched to a gene. The CDR3 DNA reads as TGCAGCGTGGACAGGGACTACGAGCAGTACTTC. It translates to CSVDRDYEQYF.

V and J are TRBV30 and TRBJ2-6, with D uncertain. Germline-derived CDR1 and CDR2 are GTSNPN and SVGIG (reference sequence). Trimming removed 8 bases from V and 0 bases from J, with 8 bases in between. CDR3 length equals 13 residues. The DNA for the CDR3 is TGTGCCCGTGGGATCTCTGGGGCCAACGTCCTGACTTTC. It is translated as CARGISGANVLTF.

The gene calls are TRBV7-9 and TRBJ1-5, with a weak D call TRBD1 (5 bases). V gave up 1 base and J gave up 6 bases, with 7 bases separating them. The CDR3 is 13 residues long. Germline-derived CDR1 and CDR2 are SEHNR and FQNEAQ (reference sequence). In nucleotides, the CDR3 is TGTGCCAGCAGCTTAGAGGGGATTCAGCCCCAGCATTTT. This sequence encodes CASSLEGIQPQHF.

This clone has more than one count but fewer than ten. This chain links TRBV11-1 with TRBJ1-1; 9 bases are a match to TRBD1. The germline V gene has CDR1 SGHAT and CDR2 FQDESV (reference sequence). The J segment lost 8 bases and the V segment lost 5 bases, leaving 6 bases of the junction unmatched. There are 13 residues in the CDR3. Here the CDR3 DNA reads TGTGCCAGCAGCCGAACAGGGGGCGGAGAAGCTTTCTTT. It specifies CASSRTGGGEAFF.

The rearrangement joins TRBV7-2 to TRBJ2-3; 8 bases map to TRBD1. Trimming took 4 bases from V and 1 from J; bases not matched to a gene: 16. The CDR3 is 19 amino acids. Germline V gives CDR1 SGHTA, CDR2 FQGNSA. CDR3 amino acids: CASSSPSGQGFDRTDTQYF. The CDR3 DNA is TGTGCCAGCAGCTCCCCCTCCGGACAGGGTTTCGACCGCACAGATACGCAGTATTTT.

The chain combines TRBV28 with TRBJ1-2, with D perhaps matching TRBD1 (5 bases). The germline gives CDR1 MDHEN, CDR2 SYDVKM. The V gene lost 7 bases and the J gene lost 6 bases, with 15 bases spanning the gap. CDR3 size: 13 residues. The CDR3 region has the DNA TGTGCCAGCAACCAGGGACCATCGGATGGCTACACCTTC. Translating it yields CASNQGPSDGYTF.

The chain uses TRBV3-1 (or the pseudogene TRBV3-2) and TRBJ2-3; D is uncertain. This CDR3 spans 14 amino acids. From germline, CDR1 is LGHDT and CDR2 YNNKEL (reference sequence). Trimming removed 2 bases from V and 4 bases from J, with 10 bases in between. The CDR3 DNA is TGTGCCAGCAGCCAACCGGCGGCATCAGATACGCAGTATTTT. This gives the protein CASSQPAASDTQYF.

In its sample, this clone was seen a few times. The chain couples TRBV5-1 to TRBJ1-4; 8 bases fit TRBD1. The CDR3 totals 16 residues. With 4 bases clipped from V and 9 bases from J, the junction kept 14 bases outside the gene matches. Germline CDR1 reads SGHRS; CDR2 reads YFSETQ. The CDR3 sequence: CASSLGGQGALKKLFF. CDR3 nucleotide sequence: TGCGCCAGCAGCCTTGGTGGGCAGGGGGCACTGAAAAAACTGTTTTTT.

This clone was observed once. The rearrangement joins TRBV4-2 to TRBJ1-1; 8 bases agree with TRBD1. The CDR3 has 17 residues. Germline assignment: CDR1 LGHNA and CDR2 YNFKEQ. The junction had 11 bases not matched to a gene; V was cut back by 1 base and J by 4 bases. The CDR3 DNA reads as TGTGCCAGCAGCCAAGGGTCAGGGGGCAGGAGGGGCACTGAAGCTTTCTTT. It codes for CASSQGSGGRRGTEAFF.

The V and J genes are TRBV5-6 and TRBJ2-7; 11 bases are a match to TRBD2. This CDR3 comprises 18 residues. J gave up 5 bases and V 4 bases, and 17 bases lay outside the gene matches. CDR1 and CDR2 (germline): SGHDT, YYEEEE. DNA of the CDR3: TGTGCCAGCAGCGACGGACCGACTAGCGGGAAGGAGAGGAACGAGCAGTACTTC. Translating it yields CASSDGPTSGKERNEQYF.

The chain has TRBV6-5 and TRBJ2-7; D is unclear. The V end lost 7 bases, the J end lost 2 bases, and 12 bases lay between the germline ends. This CDR3 spans 13 amino acids. Germline loops: CDR1 MNHEY, CDR2 SVGAGI. The CDR3 nucleotides read TGTGCCAGCAATAGGCAGGAGACCTACGAGCAGTACTTC. Translating it yields CASNRQETYEQYF.